Given below is one T cell receptor beta chain in context. This entry belongs to a study of blood T cell repertoires in COVID-19. Produced via immunoSEQ multiplex PCR; TCRdb's table is partial and in-frame only. The sample comprises 250,000 to 350,000 clones, 75% to 90% of which are singletons, and roughly 2.5% rests with the top ten. This CDR3 is 16 amino acids long. Germline CDR1 MDHEN, CDR2 SYDVKM. J was trimmed by 2 bases and V by 6 bases; bases with no gene match: 6. The chain joins TRBV28 to TRBJ1-6; 8 bases match TRBD1. The receptor was isolated from a woman aged 50 to 60 who had recovered from COVID-19. Material: PBMCs or T cells enriched from blood (not recorded which). Written as DNA, the CDR3 is TGTGCCAGCAGGGATACAGGGGGTCCCTATAATTCACCCCTCCACTTT. Residues: CASRDTGGPYNSPLHF.